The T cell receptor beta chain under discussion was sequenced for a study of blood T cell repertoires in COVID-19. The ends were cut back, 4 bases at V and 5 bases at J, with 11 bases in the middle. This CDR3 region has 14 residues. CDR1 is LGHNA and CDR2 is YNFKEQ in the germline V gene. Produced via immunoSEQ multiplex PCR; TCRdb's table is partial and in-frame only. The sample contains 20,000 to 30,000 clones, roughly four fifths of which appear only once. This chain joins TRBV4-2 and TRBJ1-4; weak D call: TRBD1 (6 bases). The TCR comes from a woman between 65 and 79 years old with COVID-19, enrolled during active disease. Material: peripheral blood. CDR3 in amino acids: CASSPGQNNEKLFF. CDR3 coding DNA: TGTGCCAGCAGCCCCGGACAGAACAATGAAAAACTGTTTTTT.